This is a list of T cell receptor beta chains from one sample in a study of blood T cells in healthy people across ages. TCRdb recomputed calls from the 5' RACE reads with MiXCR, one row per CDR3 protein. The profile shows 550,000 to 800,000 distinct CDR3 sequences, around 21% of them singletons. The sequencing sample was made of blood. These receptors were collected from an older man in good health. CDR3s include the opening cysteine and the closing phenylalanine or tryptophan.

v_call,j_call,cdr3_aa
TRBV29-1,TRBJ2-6,CSVDVSGAGANVLTF
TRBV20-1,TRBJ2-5,CSAKGTTKETQYF
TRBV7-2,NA,CASSLLRDWTYEQYF
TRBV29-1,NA,CSVEVGGGLAPPYNEQFF
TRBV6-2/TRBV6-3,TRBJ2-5,CASRPLGDLETQYF
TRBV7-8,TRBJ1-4,CASSYKQKEKLFF
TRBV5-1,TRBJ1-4,CASTTGTGNEKLFF
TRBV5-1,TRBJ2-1,CASSSPEGGLSNEQFF
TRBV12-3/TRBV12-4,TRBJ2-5,CASRAGQGATQYF
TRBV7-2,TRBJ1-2,CASSLGWAVYGYTF
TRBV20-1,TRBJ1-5,CSATTAGTGIYSNQPQHF
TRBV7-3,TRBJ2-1,CASSPSRGSYNEQFF
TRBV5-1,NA,CASGTGSTDTQHF
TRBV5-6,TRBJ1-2,CASSTAGGYGYTF
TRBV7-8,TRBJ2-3,CASSPGSRTDTQYF
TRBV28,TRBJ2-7,CASESTGTGSYEQYF
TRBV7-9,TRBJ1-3,CASREGTGNTIYF
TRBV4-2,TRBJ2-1,CASSQAELAGGPSSYNGQFF
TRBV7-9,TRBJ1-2,CASTRELGYGYTF
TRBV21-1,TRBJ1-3,CASSKLPRGECGNTIYF
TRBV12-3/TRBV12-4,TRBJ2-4,CASSLGLAGGKDIQYF
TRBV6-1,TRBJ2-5,CASSAGSGLGEPQYF
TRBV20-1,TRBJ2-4,CSARRDGLAKNIQYF
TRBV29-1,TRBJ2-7,CSARTSSPYEQYF
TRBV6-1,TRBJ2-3,CASIGPGLAGTDTQYF
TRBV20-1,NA,CSAAKLGSGNEQFF
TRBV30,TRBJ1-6,CAWRSVAGSFTPLHF
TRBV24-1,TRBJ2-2,CATSRTANTGELFF
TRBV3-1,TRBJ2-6,CASSPRDRVDGANVLTF
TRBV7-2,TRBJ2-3,CASSLATSGRSGTDTQYF
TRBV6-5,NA,CASVDSEQYF
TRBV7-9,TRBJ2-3,CASSPGESGADTQYF
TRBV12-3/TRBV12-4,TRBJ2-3,CASRQNPLGTDTQYF
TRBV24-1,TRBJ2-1,CATSERGRTDDNEQFF
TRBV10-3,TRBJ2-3,CAISVGMEVTDTQYF
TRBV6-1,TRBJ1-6,CASSPWDRVNSPLHF
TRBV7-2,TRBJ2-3,CASSLPGTSDTQYF
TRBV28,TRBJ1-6,CASSGVSPLHF
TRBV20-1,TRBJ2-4,CSASSTAKNIQYF
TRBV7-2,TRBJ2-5,CASSTGLAGDQQYF
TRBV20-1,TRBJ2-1,CSASLARSYNEQFF
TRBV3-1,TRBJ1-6,CASSQVPGNSPLHF
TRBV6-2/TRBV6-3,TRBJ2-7,CASSRLAREQYF
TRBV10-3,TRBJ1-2,CATGQGGSYGYTF
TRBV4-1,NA,CASSQSTGSEQFF
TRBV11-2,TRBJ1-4,CASSLGQSTGKLFF
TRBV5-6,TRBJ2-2,CASSLKNPRGAGELFF
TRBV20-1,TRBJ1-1,CSASIQGGTEAFF
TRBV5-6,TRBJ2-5,CASSLSRSGRYQETQYF
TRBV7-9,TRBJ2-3,CASSPPREDTQYF
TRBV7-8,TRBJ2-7,CASSFTRGRYEQYF
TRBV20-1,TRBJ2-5,CSASAGAGETQYF
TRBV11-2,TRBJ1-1,CASSPTTDTEAFF
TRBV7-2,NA,CASSLRVLAGGRGYNEQFF
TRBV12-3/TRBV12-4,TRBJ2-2,CASRVSAGELFF